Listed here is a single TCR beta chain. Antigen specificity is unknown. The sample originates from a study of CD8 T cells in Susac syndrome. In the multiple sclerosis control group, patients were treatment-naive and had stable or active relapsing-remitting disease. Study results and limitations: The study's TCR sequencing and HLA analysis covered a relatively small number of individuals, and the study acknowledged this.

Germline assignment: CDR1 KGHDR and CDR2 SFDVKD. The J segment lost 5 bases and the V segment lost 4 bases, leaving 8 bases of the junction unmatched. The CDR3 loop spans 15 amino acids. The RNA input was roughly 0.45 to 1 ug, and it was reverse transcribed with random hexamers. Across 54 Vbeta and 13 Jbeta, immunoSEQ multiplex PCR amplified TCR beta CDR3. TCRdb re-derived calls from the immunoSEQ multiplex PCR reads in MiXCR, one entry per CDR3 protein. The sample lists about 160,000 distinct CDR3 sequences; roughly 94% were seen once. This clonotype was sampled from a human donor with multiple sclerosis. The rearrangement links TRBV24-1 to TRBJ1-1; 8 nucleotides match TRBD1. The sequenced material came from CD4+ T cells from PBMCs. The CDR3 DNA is TGTGCCACCAGTGACCCCCGACAGGGGCAGACTGAAGCTTTCTTT. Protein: CATSDPRQGQTEAFF.